A single sample is the source of the 12 T cell receptor beta chains below, sequenced in a study of blood T cell repertoires in COVID-19. Sequenced by immunoSEQ multiplex PCR; TCRdb stores in-frame clones only, minus some. The sample has just under 60,000 clones; around 88% are singletons. Sequencing was carried out using peripheral blood. All receptors come from a man between 60 and 70 years old with acute or convalescent COVID-19.

The chain employs TRBV6-2 or TRBV6-3 and TRBJ2-1; 11 nucleotides line up with TRBD2. The V and J ends lost 5 bases and 8 bases, in that order; junction bases with no gene match: 5. Germline assignment: CDR1 MNHEY and CDR2 SVGEGT. The CDR3 has 14 amino acids. The CDR3 sequence is CASSKTGLADEQFF. The CDR3 DNA reads TGTGCCAGCAGTAAGACGGGACTAGCGGATGAGCAGTTCTTC.

The rearrangement links TRBV11-3 to TRBJ1-1; 7 bases are a match to TRBD1. Trimming at V came to 3 bases and at J to 1 base, leaving 2 bases not matched to a gene. The CDR3 is made up of 14 amino acids. The germline gives CDR1 SGHNT, CDR2 YENEEA. In DNA form, the CDR3 reads TGTGCCAGCAGCTTCCCAGGGGGGAACACTGAAGCTTTCTTT. Protein sequence: CASSFPGGNTEAFF.

This rearrangement joins TRBV7-3 to TRBJ1-1; possible D gene TRBD1, 5 bases. The germline V gene encodes CDR1 SGHTA and CDR2 FQGTGA. The CDR3 is 18 amino acids. Between the trimmed V and J ends, which lost 0 bases and 4 bases, there was a span of 21 bases. The CDR3 sequence: CASSLTGGGANLGTEAFF. DNA for the CDR3: TGTGCCAGCAGCTTAACTGGCGGGGGAGCCAACCTGGGCACTGAAGCTTTCTTT.

Written as DNA, the CDR3 is TGTGCCAGCTCACCCCGGGGGGACAGGGTGCCCACGGCGTACTTC. Translation gives CASSPRGDRVPTAYF. The chain employs TRBV18 and TRBJ2-7, with TRBD1 matching over 9 bases. V dropped 3 bases and J dropped 12; count of bases not matched to a gene: 15. This CDR3 region has 15 residues. Germline V gene lookup returns CDR1 KGHSH and CDR2 LQKENI.

The gene calls are TRBV2 and TRBJ1-1, with TRBD1 matching over 8 bases. V lost 8 bases and J lost 1; bases outside the gene matches: 3. The CDR3 covers 13 residues. The V gene's germline CDR1 is SNHLY and CDR2 FYNNEI. The CDR3 sequence is CASLTGANTEAFF. The DNA of the CDR3 is TGTGCCAGCTTGACAGGGGCGAACACTGAAGCTTTCTTT. The full variable domain, with the rest looked up from reference TRBV2 and TRBJ1-1, is EPEVTQTPSHQVTQMGQEVILRCVPISNHLYFYWYRQILGQKVEFLVSFYNNEISEKSEIFDDQFSVERPDGSNFTLKIRSTKLEDSAMYFCASLTGANTEAFFGQGTRLTVV.

CDR3 sequence reads: CASTGTGSYTEAFF. CDR3 nucleotide sequence: TGTGCCAGTACCGGGACAGGGTCTTACACTGAAGCTTTCTTT. V and J are TRBV19 and TRBJ1-1; 9 nucleotides match TRBD1. This CDR3 is built from 14 residues. V lost 7 bases, J lost 3 bases, and 6 bases stayed unmatched. Per germline, CDR1 LNHDA and CDR2 SQIVND (reference sequence).

The CDR3 DNA follows: TGCGCCAGCAGCCAACGCCCCACAGGTCTAGCCAAGGGGGATGAGCAGTTCTTC. It specifies CASSQRPTGLAKGDEQFF. The chain employs TRBV5-1 and TRBJ2-1, with D possibly being TRBD1 (6 bases). This CDR3 is 18 amino acids long. Trimming removed 4 bases at V and 8 bases at J, with 28 bases between. Germline values: CDR1 SGHRS, CDR2 YFSETQ. The complete variable domain, with remaining parts taken from reference TRBV5-1 and TRBJ2-1, reads KAGVTQTPRYLIKTRGQQVTLSCSPISGHRSVSWYQQTPGQGLQFLFEYFSETQRNKGNFPGRFSGRQFSNSRSEMNVSTLELGDSALYLCASSQRPTGLAKGDEQFFGPGTRLTVL.

This clone was detected only once. This chain joins TRBV5-1 and TRBJ2-7; 11 bases align to TRBD1. The CDR3 runs to 15 residues. After removal of 3 bases from V and 1 base from J, the junction contained 3 bases not matched to a gene. Per germline, CDR1 SGHRS and CDR2 YFSETQ. The CDR3 DNA sequence: TGCGCCAGCAGCTGGGGGACAGGGGGGTCCTACGAGCAGTACTTC. Protein: CASSWGTGGSYEQYF.

The gene calls are TRBV6-1 and TRBJ1-4; unclear D gene. The CDR3 runs 16 residues. V shed 4 bases and J shed 0 bases, with 12 bases lying between them. Germline assignment: CDR1 MNHNS and CDR2 SASEGT. The CDR3 reads CASSVATGATNEKLFF. In DNA, the CDR3 is TGTGCCAGCAGTGTGGCCACCGGGGCAACTAATGAAAAACTGTTTTTT.

The V call is TRBV19, the J call TRBJ2-1; D not certain. V was trimmed by 5 bases and J by 7 bases, leaving 18 bases between them. Per germline, CDR1 LNHDA and CDR2 SQIVND (reference sequence). This CDR3 comprises 15 residues. As DNA, the CDR3 is TGTGCCAGTAGTCCGGAGTCTCGCTGGTCAAATGAGCAGTTCTTC. Its translation: CASSPESRWSNEQFF.

The genes are TRBV18 and TRBJ1-3; D is ambiguous. The CDR3 extends over 16 amino acids. V was pared by 6 bases and J by 4 bases, with 19 bases between. The germline V gene encodes CDR1 KGHSH and CDR2 LQKENI. The CDR3 coding sequence is TGTGCCAGCTCTAGACTGGGAGGATTAAGCGGAAACACCATATATTTT. Its protein product is CASSRLGGLSGNTIYF.

The chain has TRBV9 and TRBJ1-3; 12 nucleotides agree with TRBD1. This CDR3 has 16 residues. Germline trimming cut 0 bases from V and 2 bases from J; bases unmatched to any gene: 0. Germline V gene data show CDR1 as SGDLS and CDR2 as YYNGEE. CDR3 protein: CASSVGDRGPGNTIYF. The CDR3 coding sequence is TGTGCCAGCAGCGTAGGGGACAGGGGGCCTGGAAACACCATATATTTT. Based on the CDR3 plus reference TRBV9 and TRBJ1-3, the full variable domain is DSGVTQTPKHLITATGQRVTLRCSPRSGDLSVYWYQQSLDQGLQFLIQYYNGEERAKGNILERFSAQQFPDLHSELNLSSLELGDSALYFCASSVGDRGPGNTIYFGEGSWLTVV.